The 29 T cell receptor beta chains presented below share a single source sample, sequenced in a study of shared clonotypes between healthy human individuals. Sequenced by immunoSEQ multiplex PCR; TCRdb stores in-frame clones only, minus some. The sample has 2 million to 2.5 million clones, approximately 95% seen once; the top ten hold 0.39%. The specimen sequenced was naive CD4+ T cells from PBMCs. Subset in this sample: CD45RA+ positively selected. Source of these receptors: a man aged 18-30 years in good health. Some clones in this sample may be carry-over from other donors' samples.

The rearrangement uses TRBV6-6 and TRBJ2-1; 8 nucleotides match TRBD1. V lost 6 bases and J lost 8; bases outside the gene matches: 9. Germline V lookup: CDR1 MNHNY, CDR2 SVGAGI (reference sequence). This CDR3 has 14 amino acids. The CDR3 reads CASRQGQGGYEQFF. As DNA, the CDR3 is TGTGCCAGCAGGCAAGGACAGGGTGGGTATGAGCAGTTCTTC.

This chain links TRBV25-1 with TRBJ2-5; D not resolved. The CDR3 totals 13 residues. Trimming removed 7 bases at V and 2 bases at J, with 11 bases between. Germline loops: CDR1 MGHDK, CDR2 SYGVNS. CDR3 protein: CASKGFNQETQYF. As DNA, the CDR3 is TGTGCCAGCAAGGGTTTCAATCAAGAGACCCAGTACTTC.

This rearrangement joins TRBV29-1 to TRBJ2-5, with TRBD2 identical over 8 bases. Germline trimming cut 6 bases from V and 2 bases from J; bases unmatched to any gene: 8. CDR1 is SQVTM, CDR2 ANQGSEA, per germline. This CDR3 has 14 amino acids. The CDR3 here is CSVRPVAGQETQYF. CDR3 in DNA: TGCAGCGTCCGACCGGTAGCGGGGCAAGAGACCCAGTACTTC.

V usage is TRBV28 and J usage is TRBJ2-2; 7 bases are a match to TRBD2. Germline values: CDR1 MDHEN, CDR2 SYDVKM. The junction had 8 bases not matched to a gene; V was cut back by 4 bases and J by 3 bases. The CDR3 extends over 16 amino acids. CDR3 bases: TGTGCCAGCAGTTCGTTGGGAGGGGTGGACACCGGGGAGCTGTTTTTT. Residues: CASSSLGGVDTGELFF.

V gene TRBV29-1 combines with J gene TRBJ1-4; the D is unclear. CDR1 is SQVTM and CDR2 is ANQGSEA in the germline V gene. This CDR3 spans 12 amino acids. Deletions cut 4 bases from V and 8 bases from J, with 11 bases between. CDR3 in DNA: TGCAGCGTTGGTGTAGGGAGAGAAAAACTGTTTTTT. Translating it yields CSVGVGREKLFF.

The chain uses TRBV2 and TRBJ2-2; possible D gene TRBD1, 6 bases. The CDR3 consists of 14 residues. The V gene lost 7 bases and the J gene lost 5 bases, with 14 bases spanning the gap. Per germline, CDR1 SNHLY and CDR2 FYNNEI. In DNA, the CDR3 is TGTGCCAGCACTTCCAGGGGCACAACCGGGGAGCTGTTTTTT. This sequence encodes CASTSRGTTGELFF.

This clone was seen just once. The V and J genes are TRBV5-1 and TRBJ2-2; D is tentatively TRBD1 or TRBD2 (5 bases each). V was trimmed by 0 bases and J by 7 bases, leaving 19 bases between them. Per the germline V gene, CDR1 is SGHRS and CDR2 is YFSETQ. The CDR3 has 17 residues. CDR3 sequence (DNA): TGCGCCAGCAGCTTGGTTGGCCCGGGGACCCCAGGCGGGGAGCTGTTTTTT. As protein: CASSLVGPGTPGGELFF. Looking up the rest from reference TRBV5-1 and TRBJ2-2 gives the full variable domain: KAGVTQTPRYLIKTRGQQVTLSCSPISGHRSVSWYQQTPGQGLQFLFEYFSETQRNKGNFPGRFSGRQFSNSRSEMNVSTLELGDSALYLCASSLVGPGTPGGELFFGEGSRLTVL.

The rearrangement joins TRBV7-8 to TRBJ2-1; TRBD1 aligns across 7 bases. Looked up from germline, CDR1 is SGHVS and CDR2 is FQNEAQ. V shed 5 bases, J shed 0 bases, and the junction held 7 bases outside the gene matches. The CDR3 runs 16 residues. The CDR3 spells CASSPTTGSSYNEQFF. The CDR3 bases are TGTGCCAGCAGCCCCACGACAGGGAGCTCCTACAATGAGCAGTTCTTC.

This chain uses TRBV5-1 with TRBJ2-2; the D gene is possibly TRBD2 (5 bases). This CDR3 is 15 amino acids long. The germline gives CDR1 SGHRS, CDR2 YFSETQ. The ends were cut back, 6 bases at V and 4 bases at J, with 16 bases in the middle. For the CDR3, the DNA is TGCGCCAGCAACCCCAGCACGGGAACCACCGGGGAGCTGTTTTTT. This translates into CASNPSTGTTGELFF.

The chain uses TRBV18 and TRBJ2-1; the D gene is possibly TRBD1 (5 bases). CDR3 length: 15 residues. From germline, CDR1 is KGHSH and CDR2 LQKENI. Trimming removed 2 bases at V and 4 bases at J, with 12 bases between. CDR3 in amino acids: CASSPDSLGYNEQFF. CDR3 nucleotides: TGTGCCAGCTCACCAGACAGTTTAGGGTACAATGAGCAGTTCTTC.

Worth noting for this clone: A junction end diverges from the germline sequence, so it may reflect a read error. In the same sample, other DNA sequences code for this CDR3. This sequence joins TRBV6-1 and TRBJ1-2; D not certain. CDR1 is MNHNS, CDR2 SASEGT, per germline. The CDR3 has 12 residues. This CDR3 reads CASSEANYGYTF. The CDR3 DNA follows: TGTGCCAGCAGTGAAGCTAATTATGGCTACACCTTC.

This chain connects TRBV10-2 to TRBJ2-7; D is undetermined. Germline CDR1 is WSHSY and CDR2 is SAAADI. Trimming cost V 8 bases and J 2 bases, with 16 bases left between them. This CDR3 has 14 residues. CDR3 sequence (DNA): TGCGCCAGCTTACAGTATCGGCCTCCCTACGAGCAGTACTTC. This gives the protein CASLQYRPPYEQYF.

V usage is TRBV4-1 and J usage is TRBJ2-1; 9 nucleotides agree with TRBD2. Germline V CDR1 and CDR2: MGHRA, YSYEKL. The CDR3 runs to 17 residues. J gave up 2 bases and V 4 bases, and 9 bases lay outside the gene matches. DNA for the CDR3: TGCGCCAGCAGCCCTAACAGACAGCGGGAGGCCTACAATGAGCAGTTCTTC. Protein product: CASSPNRQREAYNEQFF.

This clone was picked up one time. The DNA of the CDR3 is TGTGCCAGTAGTACTTGGGACAGGGAGTTCCAAGAGACCCAGTACTTC. It translates to CASSTWDREFQETQYF. The chain combines TRBV19 with TRBJ2-5; 9 bases agree with TRBD1. V was clipped by 4 bases and J by 1 base; unmatched bases: 7. Looked up from germline, CDR1 is LNHDA and CDR2 is SQIVND (reference sequence). The CDR3 sequence is 16 residues long.

The CDR3 loop reads CAISGLAGEEEQYF. The CDR3 region has the DNA TGTGCCATCAGTGGGCTAGCGGGGGAGGAGGAGCAGTACTTC. The chain employs TRBV10-3 and TRBJ2-7; 10 positions match TRBD2. Trimming cost V 4 bases and J 7 bases; bases outside gene matches: 7. The CDR3 is 14 amino acids. Germline lookup yields CDR1 ENHRY and CDR2 SYGVKD.

Comment on this clone: This same CDR3 is encoded by further DNA sequences in the sample. The chain joins TRBV4-3 to TRBJ2-5; D perhaps matches TRBD1 (5 bases). The CDR3 contains 13 residues. Per the germline V gene, CDR1 is LGHNA and CDR2 is YSLEER. V lost 0 bases and J lost 5, with 7 bases in between. CDR3 bases: TGCGCCAGCAGCCAAGATAAGGGGGAGACCCAGTACTTC. It translates to CASSQDKGETQYF.

The genes are TRBV19 and TRBJ2-5; 8 nucleotides align to TRBD1. V lost 4 bases, J lost 3 bases, and 10 bases stayed unmatched. The CDR3 is 16 amino acids. CDR1 LNHDA and CDR2 SQIVND come from the germline V gene (reference sequence). The CDR3 DNA sequence: TGTGCCAGTAGTACCCCACAGGGGGAGCAGGAAGAGACCCAGTACTTC. This encodes CASSTPQGEQEETQYF. The full variable domain, rest sourced from reference TRBV19 and TRBJ2-5, is DGGITQSPKYLFRKEGQNVTLSCEQNLNHDAMYWYRQDPGQGLRLIYYSQIVNDFQKGDIAEGYSVSREKKESFPLTVTSAQKNPTAFYLCASSTPQGEQEETQYFGPGTRLLVL.

J is TRBJ1-2 and V is TRBV7-8, with a tentative D call TRBD1 (5 bases). Germline assignment: CDR1 SGHVS and CDR2 FQNEAQ. CDR3 length equals 13 residues. V was clipped by 4 bases and J by 5 bases, with 11 bases between them. CDR3 protein: CASSSSGLYGYTF. CDR3 DNA sequence: TGTGCCAGCAGCTCATCAGGGCTTTATGGCTACACCTTC.

CDR3 amino acids: CASSFTRTGTNTEAFF. The CDR3 nucleotides are TGCGCCAGCAGCTTTACCAGGACAGGGACTAACACTGAAGCTTTCTTT. The chain uses TRBV5-1 and TRBJ1-1; 8 bases map to TRBD1. Trimming at V came to 2 bases and at J to 2 bases, leaving 8 bases not matched to a gene. This CDR3 is built from 16 residues. Germline V CDR1 and CDR2: SGHRS, YFSETQ.

V is TRBV29-1 and J is TRBJ1-1; 9 bases map to TRBD1. Trimming cost V 7 bases and J 0 bases; bases outside gene matches: 6. The CDR3 runs 14 residues. Germline V lookup: CDR1 SQVTM, CDR2 ANQGSEA. CDR3 in DNA: TGCAGCGCCCGCAGGACAGGGGTGAACACTGAAGCTTTCTTT. Amino acid sequence: CSARRTGVNTEAFF.

This chain joins TRBV11-2 and TRBJ2-1; the match to TRBD2 covers 12 bases. V shed 6 bases and J 5 bases; nucleotides not matched to a gene: 2. Per the germline V gene, CDR1 is SGHAT and CDR2 is FQNNGV. The length of the CDR3 is 14 residues. CDR3: CASRRLAGDNEQFF. The CDR3 nucleotides are TGTGCCAGCAGGCGACTAGCGGGAGACAATGAGCAGTTCTTC.

This clone occurred a few times. The chain combines TRBV2 with TRBJ1-2; TRBD1 is a possible D gene (6 bases). The CDR3 runs to 14 residues. V lost 5 bases and J lost 7, with 17 bases in between. The germline V gene encodes CDR1 SNHLY and CDR2 FYNNEI. The CDR3 DNA is TGTGCCAGCAGTAGACCCACAGGGAATTCTGGCTACACCTTC. The encoded protein is CASSRPTGNSGYTF. The variable domain in full, completed from reference TRBV2 and TRBJ1-2, reads EPEVTQTPSHQVTQMGQEVILRCVPISNHLYFYWYRQILGQKVEFLVSFYNNEISEKSEIFDDQFSVERPDGSNFTLKIRSTKLEDSAMYFCASSRPTGNSGYTFGSGTRLTVV.

The chain carries TRBV7-3 and TRBJ1-1; D not certain. V was cut by 1 base and J by 4 bases, with 13 bases left in between. The CDR3 runs 15 residues. Germline CDR1 reads SGHTA; CDR2 reads FQGTGA. The CDR3 spells CASSLRSGSGTEAFF. CDR3 nucleotide sequence: TGTGCCAGCAGCTTAAGGTCTGGGTCGGGCACTGAAGCTTTCTTT.

The chain uses TRBV5-1 and TRBJ1-2; tentatively, D is TRBD1 (6 bases). The CDR3 spans 14 residues. Trimming cost V 4 bases and J 5 bases, with 15 bases left between them. The germline V gene encodes CDR1 SGHRS and CDR2 YFSETQ. As DNA, the CDR3 is TGCGCCAGCAGCAGGGGGGCGACGGGGTATGGCTACACCTTC. Its translation: CASSRGATGYGYTF.

The J gene is TRBJ2-7, the V gene TRBV5-1; weak D call: TRBD1 (5 bases). The CDR3 length is 14 residues. Trimming pared 0 bases from V and 7 bases from J, leaving 14 bases between. Germline lookup yields CDR1 SGHRS and CDR2 YFSETQ. CDR3 nucleotide sequence: TGCGCCAGCAGCTTGGTGTCAGGGAAAGGAGAGCAGTACTTC. It is translated as CASSLVSGKGEQYF.

The genes are TRBV28 and TRBJ1-1, with TRBD1 as a possible D gene (5 bases). The V end lost 6 bases, the J end lost 1 base, and 12 bases lay between the germline ends. The CDR3 covers 14 residues. Per the germline V gene, CDR1 is MDHEN and CDR2 is SYDVKM. The CDR3 bases are TGTGCCAGCAGGGGGGTACTGAGGAACACTGAAGCTTTCTTT. Amino acid sequence: CASRGVLRNTEAFF. The full variable domain, with the rest looked up from reference TRBV28 and TRBJ1-1, is DVKVTQSSRYLVKRTGEKVFLECVQDMDHENMFWYRQDPGLGLRLIYFSYDVKMKEKGDIPEGYSVSREKKERFSLILESASTNQTSMYLCASRGVLRNTEAFFGQGTRLTVV.

V gene TRBV5-1 combines with J gene TRBJ2-5, with 10 positions matching TRBD1. The CDR3 runs to 16 residues. Germline V gene sequence: CDR1 SGHRS, CDR2 YFSETQ. Trimming removed 4 bases from V and 4 bases from J; junction bases left unmatched: 10. The CDR3 here is CASSQTGTGVGETQYF. The CDR3 DNA reads TGCGCCAGCAGCCAAACCGGGACAGGGGTTGGAGAGACCCAGTACTTC.

This clone has just one count. The rearrangement joins TRBV19 to TRBJ1-4; 9 bases align to TRBD1. V was pared by 6 bases and J by 3 bases, with 5 bases of the junction left unmatched. This CDR3 region has 15 residues. CDR1 is LNHDA, CDR2 SQIVND, per germline (reference sequence). CDR3 bases: TGTGCCAGTAGGGTCCGGACAGGGGCTAATGAAAAACTGTTTTTT. Protein product: CASRVRTGANEKLFF.

The rearrangement uses TRBV6-5 and TRBJ2-7, with 8 bases aligning to TRBD1. The CDR3 length is 14 residues. V dropped 7 bases and J dropped 5; count of bases not matched to a gene: 10. Germline V gene data show CDR1 as MNHEY and CDR2 as SVGAGI. In DNA, the CDR3 is TGTGCCAGCACCCGAGGACAGGGTCTGCACGAGCAGTACTTC. As protein: CASTRGQGLHEQYF.